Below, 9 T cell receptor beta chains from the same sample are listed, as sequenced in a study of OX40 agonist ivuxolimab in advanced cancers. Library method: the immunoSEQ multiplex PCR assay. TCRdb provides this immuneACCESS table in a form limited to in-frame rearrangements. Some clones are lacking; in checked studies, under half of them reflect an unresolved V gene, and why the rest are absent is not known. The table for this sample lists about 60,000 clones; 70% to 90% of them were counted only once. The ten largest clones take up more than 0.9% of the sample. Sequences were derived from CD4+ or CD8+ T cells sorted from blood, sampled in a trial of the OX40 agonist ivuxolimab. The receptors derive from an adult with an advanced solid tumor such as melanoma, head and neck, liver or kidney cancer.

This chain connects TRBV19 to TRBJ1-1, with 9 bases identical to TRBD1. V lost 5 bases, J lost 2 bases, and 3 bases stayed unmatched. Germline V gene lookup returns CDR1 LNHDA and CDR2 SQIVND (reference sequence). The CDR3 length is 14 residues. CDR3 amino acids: CASSLGQGNTEAFF. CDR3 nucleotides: TGTGCCAGTAGTTTGGGACAGGGAAACACTGAAGCTTTCTTT.

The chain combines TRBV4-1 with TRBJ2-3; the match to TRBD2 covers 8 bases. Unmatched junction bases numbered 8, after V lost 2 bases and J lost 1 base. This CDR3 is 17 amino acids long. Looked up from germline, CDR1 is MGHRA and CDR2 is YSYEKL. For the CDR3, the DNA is TGCGCCAGCAGCCAAACTCGGACTAGCCTTGGCACAGATACGCAGTATTTT. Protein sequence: CASSQTRTSLGTDTQYF.

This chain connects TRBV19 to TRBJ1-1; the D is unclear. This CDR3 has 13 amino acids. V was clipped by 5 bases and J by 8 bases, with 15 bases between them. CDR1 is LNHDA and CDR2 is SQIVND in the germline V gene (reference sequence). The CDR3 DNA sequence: TGTGCCAGTAGTCCCAGCAAGAGATCCGAAGCTTTCTTT. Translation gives CASSPSKRSEAFF.

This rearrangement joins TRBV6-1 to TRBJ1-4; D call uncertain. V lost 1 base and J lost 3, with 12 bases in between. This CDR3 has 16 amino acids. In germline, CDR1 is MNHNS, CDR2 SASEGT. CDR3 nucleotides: TGTGCCAGCAGTGAAGGGTCAGGAGTAGCTAATGAAAAACTGTTTTTT. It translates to CASSEGSGVANEKLFF.

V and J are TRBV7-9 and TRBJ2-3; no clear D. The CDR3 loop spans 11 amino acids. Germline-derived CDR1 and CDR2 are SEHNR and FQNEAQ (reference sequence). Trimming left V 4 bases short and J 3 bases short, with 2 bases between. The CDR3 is CASSSTDTQYF. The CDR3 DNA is TGTGCCAGCAGCTCGACAGATACGCAGTATTTT.

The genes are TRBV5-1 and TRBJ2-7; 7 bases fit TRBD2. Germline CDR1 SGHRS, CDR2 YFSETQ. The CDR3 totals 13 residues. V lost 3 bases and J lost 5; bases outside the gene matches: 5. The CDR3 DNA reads TGCGCCAGCAGCTGGGGGGGTGCCAACGAGCAGTACTTC. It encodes CASSWGGANEQYF.

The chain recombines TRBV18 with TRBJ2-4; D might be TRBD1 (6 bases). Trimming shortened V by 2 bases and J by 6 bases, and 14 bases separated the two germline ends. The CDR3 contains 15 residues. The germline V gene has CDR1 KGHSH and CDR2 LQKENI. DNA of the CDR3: TGTGCCAGCTCACCAGACTGGACAGTAAGAAACATTCAGTACTTC. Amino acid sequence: CASSPDWTVRNIQYF. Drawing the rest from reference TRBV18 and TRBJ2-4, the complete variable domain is NAGVMQNPRHLVRRRGQEARLRCSPMKGHSHVYWYRQLPEEGLKFMVYLQKENIIDESGMPKERFSAEFPKEGPSILRIQQVVRGDSAAYFCASSPDWTVRNIQYFGAGTRLSVL.

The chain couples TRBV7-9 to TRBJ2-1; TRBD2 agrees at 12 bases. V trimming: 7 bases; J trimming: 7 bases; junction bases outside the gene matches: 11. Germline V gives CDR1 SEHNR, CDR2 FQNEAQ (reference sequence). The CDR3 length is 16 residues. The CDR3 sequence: CASTGLAGSKGNEQFF. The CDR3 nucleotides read TGTGCCAGCACAGGACTAGCGGGGTCAAAGGGGAATGAGCAGTTCTTC.

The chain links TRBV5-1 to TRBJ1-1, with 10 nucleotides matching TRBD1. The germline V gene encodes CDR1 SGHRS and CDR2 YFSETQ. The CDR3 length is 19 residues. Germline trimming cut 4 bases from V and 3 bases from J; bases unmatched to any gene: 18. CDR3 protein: CASSPSRWGTGVRDTEAFF. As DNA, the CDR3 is TGCGCCAGCAGCCCCAGTCGGTGGGGGACAGGGGTCCGGGACACTGAAGCTTTCTTT.